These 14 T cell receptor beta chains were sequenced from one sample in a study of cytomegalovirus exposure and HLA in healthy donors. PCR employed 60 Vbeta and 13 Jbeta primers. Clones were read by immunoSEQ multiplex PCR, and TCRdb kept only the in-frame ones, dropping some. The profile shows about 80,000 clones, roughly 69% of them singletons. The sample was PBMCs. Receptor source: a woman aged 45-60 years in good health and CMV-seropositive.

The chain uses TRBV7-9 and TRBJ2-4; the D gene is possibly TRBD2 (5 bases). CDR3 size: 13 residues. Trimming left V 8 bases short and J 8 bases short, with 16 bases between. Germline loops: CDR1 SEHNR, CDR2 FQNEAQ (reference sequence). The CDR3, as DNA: TGTGCCAGCGCTCGGGGTCCCAGCGACATTCAGTACTTC. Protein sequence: CASARGPSDIQYF. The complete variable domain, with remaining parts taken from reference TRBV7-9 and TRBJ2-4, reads DTGVSQNPRHKITKRGQNVTFRCDPISEHNRLYWYRQTLGQGPEFLTYFQNEAQLEKSRLLSDRFSAERPKGSFSTLEIQRTEQGDSAMYLCASARGPSDIQYFGAGTRLSVL.

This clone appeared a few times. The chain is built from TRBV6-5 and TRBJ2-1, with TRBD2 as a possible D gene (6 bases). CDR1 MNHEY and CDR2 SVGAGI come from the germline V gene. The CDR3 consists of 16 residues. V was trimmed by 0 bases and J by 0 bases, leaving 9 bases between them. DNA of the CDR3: TGTGCCAGCAGTTACTCGATCGGGAGCTCCTACAATGAGCAGTTCTTC. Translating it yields CASSYSIGSSYNEQFF.

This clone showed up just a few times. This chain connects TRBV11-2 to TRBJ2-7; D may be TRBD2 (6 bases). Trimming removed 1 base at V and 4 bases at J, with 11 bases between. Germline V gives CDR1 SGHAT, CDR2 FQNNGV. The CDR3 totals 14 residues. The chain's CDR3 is CASSLVWGDYEQYV. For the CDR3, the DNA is TGTGCCAGCAGCTTAGTATGGGGGGATTACGAGCAGTACGTC.

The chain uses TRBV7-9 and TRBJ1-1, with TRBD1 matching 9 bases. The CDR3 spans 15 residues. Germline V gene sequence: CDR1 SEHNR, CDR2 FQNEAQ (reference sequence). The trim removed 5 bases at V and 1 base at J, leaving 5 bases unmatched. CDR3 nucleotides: TGTGCCAGCAGCGTTAGACAGGGGGAGAACACTGAAGCTTTCTTT. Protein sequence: CASSVRQGENTEAFF.

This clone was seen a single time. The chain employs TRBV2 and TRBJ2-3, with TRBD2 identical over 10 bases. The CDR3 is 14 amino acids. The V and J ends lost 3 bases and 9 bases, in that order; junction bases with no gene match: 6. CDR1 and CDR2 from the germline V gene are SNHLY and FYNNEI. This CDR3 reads CASSELAGGQTQYF. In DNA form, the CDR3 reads TGTGCCAGCAGTGAGTTAGCGGGGGGTCAGACGCAGTATTTT.

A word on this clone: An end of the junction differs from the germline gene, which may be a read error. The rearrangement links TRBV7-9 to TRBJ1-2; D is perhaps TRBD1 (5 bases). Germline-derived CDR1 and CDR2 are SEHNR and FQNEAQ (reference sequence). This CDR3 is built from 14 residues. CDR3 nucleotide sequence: TGTTCCAGCAGCTTTGGTACGGGGGTTTATGGCTACACCTTC. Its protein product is CSSSFGTGVYGYTF.

Here the CDR3 DNA reads TGTGCCAGCAGTGAGGGGCGGGGGAGCACAGATACGCAGTATTTT. It translates to CASSEGRGSTDTQYF. The chain combines TRBV6-4 with TRBJ2-3; 7 bases agree with TRBD2. The CDR3 has 15 residues. Trimming removed 3 bases from V and 0 bases from J; junction bases left unmatched: 3. CDR1 and CDR2 (germline): MRHNA, SNTAGT.

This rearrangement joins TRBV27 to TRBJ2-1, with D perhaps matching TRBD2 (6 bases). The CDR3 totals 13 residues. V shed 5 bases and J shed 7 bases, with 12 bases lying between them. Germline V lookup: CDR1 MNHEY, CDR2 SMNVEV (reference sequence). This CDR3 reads CASSIGLPNEQFF. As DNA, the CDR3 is TGTGCCAGCAGTATAGGACTACCTAATGAGCAGTTCTTC.

The CDR3 here is CASSYRGGTEAFF. CDR3 DNA: TGTGCCAGCAGTTACAGGGGTGGCACTGAAGCTTTCTTT. The chain recombines TRBV6-5 with TRBJ1-1; a weak D match, TRBD1 (5 bases). V lost 2 bases, J lost 4 bases, and 8 bases lay in between. CDR1 is MNHEY, CDR2 SVGAGI, per germline. This CDR3 has 13 residues.

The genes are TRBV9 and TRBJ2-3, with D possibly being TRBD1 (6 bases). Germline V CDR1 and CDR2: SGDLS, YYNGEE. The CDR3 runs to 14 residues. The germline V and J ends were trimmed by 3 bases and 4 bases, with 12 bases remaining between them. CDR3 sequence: CASSGRGGADTQYF. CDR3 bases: TGTGCCAGCAGCGGCAGGGGTGGTGCAGATACGCAGTATTTT.

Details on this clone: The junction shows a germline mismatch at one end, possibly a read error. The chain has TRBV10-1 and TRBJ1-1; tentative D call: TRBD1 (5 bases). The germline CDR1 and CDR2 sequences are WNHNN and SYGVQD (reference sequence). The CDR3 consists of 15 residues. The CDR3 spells CASSESSRAKTEAFF. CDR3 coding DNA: TGCGCTAGCAGTGAGTCGAGCAGGGCTAAGACTGAAGCTTTCTTT.

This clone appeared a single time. CDR3 DNA: TGTGCCAGCAGCTTCAACAGAGACCATGGCTACACCTTC. Translated: CASSFNRDHGYTF. V is TRBV7-8 and J is TRBJ1-2; no definite D call. From germline, CDR1 is SGHVS and CDR2 FQNEAQ. This CDR3 contains 13 residues. Deletions cut 3 bases from V and 6 bases from J, with 11 bases between.

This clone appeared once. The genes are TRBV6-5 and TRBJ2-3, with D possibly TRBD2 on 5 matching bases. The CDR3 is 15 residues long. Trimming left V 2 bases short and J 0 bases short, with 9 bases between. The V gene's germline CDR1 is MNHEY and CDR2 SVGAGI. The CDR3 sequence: CASSYGRESTDTQYF. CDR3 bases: TGTGCCAGCAGTTACGGACGGGAAAGCACAGATACGCAGTATTTT.

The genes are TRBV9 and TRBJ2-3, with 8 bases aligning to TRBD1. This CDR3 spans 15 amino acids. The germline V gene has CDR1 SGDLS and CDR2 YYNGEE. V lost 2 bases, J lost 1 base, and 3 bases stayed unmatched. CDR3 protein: CASSVQGAGTDTQYF. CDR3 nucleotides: TGTGCCAGCAGCGTGCAGGGGGCCGGCACAGATACGCAGTATTTT.